These 5 T cell receptor beta chains came from one sample sequenced in a study of metastatic and nonmetastatic thyroid tumors. TCRdb re-analyzed the PCR reads through MiXCR. The profile shows 45,000 to 50,000 clones, less than 25% of them singletons. Thyroid surgery was preceded by no treatment in any patient. Sequencing input: blood. The receptors were gathered from a male donor with papillary thyroid cancer or a benign thyroid nodule (not recorded which). Some clones in this sample may be carry-over from other donors' samples.

In this sample, this clone turned up many times. The chain is built from TRBV5-6 and TRBJ1-4, with 8 bases that match TRBD1. Losses at the gene ends were 3 bases for V and 1 base for J; bases not matched to a gene: 5. Per the germline V gene, CDR1 is SGHDT and CDR2 is YYEEEE. The CDR3 spans 16 residues. DNA for the CDR3: TGTGCCAGCAGCTCAGGACAGGGTTTAACTAATGAAAAACTGTTTTTT. Protein sequence: CASSSGQGLTNEKLFF.

There are many counts of this clone. J is TRBJ2-3 and V is TRBV4-3; 9 bases are shared with TRBD1. Germline CDR1 and CDR2: LGHNA and YSLEER. There are 19 residues in the CDR3. Unmatched junction bases numbered 10, after V lost 0 bases and J lost 0 bases. Here the CDR3 DNA reads TGCGCCAGCAGCCAAGATGGGAACAGGGGGCTCCTGAGCACAGATACGCAGTATTTT. Encoded protein: CASSQDGNRGLLSTDTQYF.

The rearrangement links TRBV5-1 to TRBJ2-1; a weak D match, TRBD1 (6 bases). In germline, CDR1 is SGHRS, CDR2 YFSETQ. The CDR3 is made up of 15 amino acids. The V end lost 4 bases, the J end lost 5 bases, and 16 bases lay between the germline ends. As DNA, the CDR3 is TGCGCCAGCAGCGCTTGGGACACTGGAGACAATGAGCAGTTCTTC. It encodes CASSAWDTGDNEQFF.

The chain employs TRBV20-1 and TRBJ2-7; TRBD1 is a possible D gene (7 bases). Trimming took off 5 bases at V and 5 bases at J, with 22 bases between the two ends. The CDR3 runs to 15 residues. Germline lookup yields CDR1 DFQATT and CDR2 SNEGSKA (reference sequence). This CDR3 is CSASQGGLREDEQYF. In DNA form, the CDR3 reads TGCAGTGCTTCCCAGGGGGGCCTAAGAGAGGACGAGCAGTACTTC.

This clone has a handful of counts. Additional DNA sequences in this sample encode the identical CDR3. The chain combines TRBV27 with TRBJ2-2; 8 nucleotides align to TRBD2. CDR1 and CDR2 (germline): MNHEY, SMNVEV (reference sequence). V shed 8 bases and J 2 bases; nucleotides not matched to a gene: 10. The CDR3 has 16 residues. CDR3 nucleotide sequence: TGTGCCAGCCAGGAGAGCGGGGGAGCTAACACCGGGGAGCTGTTTTTT. It yields the protein CASQESGGANTGELFF.